This paragraph reports one T cell receptor beta chain. This entry belongs to a study of blood T cell repertoires in COVID-19. Looking at the study overall: There were acute and convalescent COVID-19 samples, and they came from the United States, Italy and Spain. PBMCs, B-cell-depleted T cells, or T cells provided the cDNA or gDNA that made up the material.

Germline lookup yields CDR1 MNHEY and CDR2 SVGAGI. This CDR3 has 15 residues. With 10 bases removed from V and 3 bases from J, the gap between germline ends came to 22 bases. Here immunoSEQ multiplex PCR was the method, and the copy in TCRdb shows in-frame clones only, minus some. The profile shows a few hundred thousand clones, 75% to 90% of them singletons. The sequence came from a woman in her 30s who had been exposed to COVID-19. The chain is built from TRBV6-5 and TRBJ2-7; the D gene is possibly TRBD1 (5 bases). Sequencing input: PBMCs or T cells enriched from blood (not recorded which). In DNA, the CDR3 is TGTGCCACCTTGCCCCTGGAGACAGTTAACTACGAGCAGTACTTC. Translation gives CATLPLETVNYEQYF.